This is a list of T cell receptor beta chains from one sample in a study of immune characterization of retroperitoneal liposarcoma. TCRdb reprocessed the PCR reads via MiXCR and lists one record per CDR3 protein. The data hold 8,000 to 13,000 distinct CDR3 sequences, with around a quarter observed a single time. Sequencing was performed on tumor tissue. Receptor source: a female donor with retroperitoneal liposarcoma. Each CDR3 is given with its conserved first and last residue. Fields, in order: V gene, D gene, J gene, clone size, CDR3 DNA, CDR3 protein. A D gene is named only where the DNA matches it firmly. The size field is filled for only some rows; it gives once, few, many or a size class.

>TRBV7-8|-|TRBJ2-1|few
TGTGCCAGCAGCCCAGGGGACAAGCACTACGAGCAGTTCTTC
CASSPGDKHYEQFF
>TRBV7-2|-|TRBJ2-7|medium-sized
TGTGCCAGCAGCTTAGAATATACCTCCTACAATGAGCAGTACTTC
CASSLEYTSYNEQYF
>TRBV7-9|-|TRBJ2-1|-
TGTGCCAGCAGCTTAGTCGGGGGAGGCAATGAGCAGTTCTTC
CASSLVGGGNEQFF
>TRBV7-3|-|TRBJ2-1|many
TGTGCCAGCAGCGTCAAGGGGGGCGTGGGCGAGCAGTTCTTC
CASSVKGGVGEQFF
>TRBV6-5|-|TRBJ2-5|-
TGTGCCAGCAGTGCTTTACTCCCAGGGGAGACCCAGTACTTC
CASSALLPGETQYF
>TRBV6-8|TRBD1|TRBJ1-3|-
TGTGCCAGCAGTTACGGGGTTATATATTCGGGACAGGGGAAAGGTGCAGAGTGGAACACCATATATTTT
CASSYGVIYSGQGKGAEWNTIYF
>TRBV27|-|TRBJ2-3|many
TGTGCCAGCAGTTCCCCCGCGGGGGGGACAGGGGTGGTAGATACGCAGTATTTT
CASSSPAGGTGVVDTQYF
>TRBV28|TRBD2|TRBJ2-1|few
TGTGCCAGCCTAAAGCGGGAGGGCCGATTAGAGCAGTTCTTC
CASLKREGRLEQFF
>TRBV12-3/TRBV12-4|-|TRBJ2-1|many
TGTGCCAGCCGCCTTTTGTCCGGGAGCTACAATGAGCAGTTCTTC
CASRLLSGSYNEQFF
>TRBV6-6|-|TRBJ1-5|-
TGTGCCAGCAGTTACTCGAGCGGTCAGCCCCAGCATTTT
CASSYSSGQPQHF
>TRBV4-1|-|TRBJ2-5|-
TGCGCCAGCAGCCAAGTTCAATGGCCCGGCCAAGAGACCCAGTACTTC
CASSQVQWPGQETQYF
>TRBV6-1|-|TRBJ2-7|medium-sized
TGTGCCAGCAGCCTTACAGGGTACGAGCAGTACTTC
CASSLTGYEQYF